The 29 T cell receptor beta chains listed next were all sequenced from one sample in a study of shared clonotypes between healthy human individuals. TCRdb's table, derived via immunoSEQ multiplex PCR, lists solely in-frame clones and lacks some. The sample records about 1.1 million clones, 78% being singletons. The sequenced sample consisted of memory CD4+ T cells from PBMCs. The sample's subset: CD45RA-negative fraction. The receptors derive from a man aged 18 to 30 in good health. Some clones in this sample may be carry-over from other donors' samples.

In its sample, this clone was seen a few times. J is TRBJ2-7 and V is TRBV2, with a possible D match to TRBD1 (6 bases). CDR3 size: 14 residues. V was trimmed by 1 base and J by 3 bases, leaving 10 bases between them. CDR1 is SNHLY, CDR2 FYNNEI, per germline. The CDR3 sequence: CASSEGTEIYEQYF. The CDR3, as DNA: TGTGCCAGCAGTGAAGGGACAGAGATCTACGAGCAGTACTTC. Based on the CDR3 plus reference TRBV2 and TRBJ2-7, the full variable domain is EPEVTQTPSHQVTQMGQEVILRCVPISNHLYFYWYRQILGQKVEFLVSFYNNEISEKSEIFDDQFSVERPDGSNFTLKIRSTKLEDSAMYFCASSEGTEIYEQYFGPGTRLTVT.

The chain uses TRBV10-3 and TRBJ1-1, with 11 nucleotides matching TRBD1. CDR1 ENHRY and CDR2 SYGVKD come from the germline V gene. CDR3 size: 14 residues. J lost 5 bases, V lost 6 bases, and 5 bases had no gene match. The CDR3 loop reads CAISDGTGGTEAFF. The CDR3 coding sequence is TGTGCCATCAGCGATGGGACAGGGGGTACTGAAGCTTTCTTT.

This clone occurred a few times. The same CDR3 is also encoded by other DNA sequences in this sample. V usage is TRBV5-1 and J usage is TRBJ2-2, with 16 positions matching TRBD2. This CDR3 has 18 residues. Germline trimming cut 3 bases from V and 0 bases from J; bases unmatched to any gene: 2. Germline CDR1 SGHRS, CDR2 YFSETQ. Written as DNA, the CDR3 is TGCGCCAGCAGCTCGGGACTAGCGGGAGGGCCGAACACCGGGGAGCTGTTTTTT. It codes for CASSSGLAGGPNTGELFF. The variable domain in full, with the rest retrieved from reference TRBV5-1 and TRBJ2-2, is KAGVTQTPRYLIKTRGQQVTLSCSPISGHRSVSWYQQTPGQGLQFLFEYFSETQRNKGNFPGRFSGRQFSNSRSEMNVSTLELGDSALYLCASSSGLAGGPNTGELFFGEGSRLTVL.

This clone came up once. Within the sample, other DNA sequences also encode this same CDR3. The chain combines TRBV19 with TRBJ2-2, with 8 bases matching TRBD2. Germline loops: CDR1 LNHDA, CDR2 SQIVND (reference sequence). The CDR3 runs 17 residues. The junction had 8 bases not matched to a gene; V was cut back by 3 bases and J by 2 bases. The CDR3 sequence: CASSIARLAGNTGELFF. CDR3 nucleotide sequence: TGTGCCAGTAGTATCGCAAGGCTAGCGGGCAACACCGGGGAGCTGTTTTTT.

The chain combines TRBV15 with TRBJ1-2; TRBD1 matches 7 bases. The CDR3 extends over 14 amino acids. Germline CDR1 LNHNV, CDR2 YYDKDF (reference sequence). J was trimmed by 5 bases and V by 1 base; bases with no gene match: 4. The CDR3 region has the DNA TGTGCCACCAGCAGAGGGACAGGAGCTTATGGCTACACCTTC. It yields the protein CATSRGTGAYGYTF.

This clone came up once. The rearrangement links TRBV4-2 to TRBJ2-1, with TRBD2 matching 14 bases. J gave up 6 bases and V 3 bases, and 4 bases lay outside the gene matches. The CDR3 has 16 residues. Germline V CDR1 and CDR2: LGHNA, YNFKEQ. The CDR3 sequence is CASSQAGLAGGNEQFF. In nucleotides, the CDR3 is TGTGCCAGCAGCCAGGCTGGACTAGCGGGAGGCAATGAGCAGTTCTTC.

Written as DNA, the CDR3 is TGTGCCAGCAGCGTCGGGACTAGCGGGTACGCAGAGACCCAGTACTTC. This translates into CASSVGTSGYAETQYF. The chain has TRBV9 and TRBJ2-5; 12 positions match TRBD2. Germline CDR1 is SGDLS and CDR2 is YYNGEE. The J segment lost 4 bases and the V segment lost 2 bases, leaving 6 bases of the junction unmatched. The CDR3 sequence is 16 residues long.

The chain has TRBV6-4 and TRBJ1-2, with D uncertain. This CDR3 spans 13 amino acids. Looked up from germline, CDR1 is MRHNA and CDR2 is SNTAGT. V lost 0 bases, J lost 8 bases, and 10 bases lay in between. CDR3 in amino acids: CASSDSIDGGYTF. The CDR3 nucleotides read TGTGCCAGCAGTGACTCGATCGACGGAGGCTACACCTTC.

As to this clone: Possible read error: a much larger clone is one base away. The J gene is TRBJ2-7, the V gene TRBV4-1; D may correspond to TRBD1 or TRBD2 (5 bases each). V lost 1 base, J lost 5 bases, and 12 bases lay in between. In germline, CDR1 is MGHRA, CDR2 YSYEKL. This CDR3 contains 14 residues. The chain's CDR3 is CASSQGDPGDEQYF. The CDR3 bases are TGCGCCAGCAGCCAAGGGGACCCTGGGGACGAGCAGTACTTC.

This clone was detected a few times. V and J are TRBV7-8 and TRBJ1-5; 9 nucleotides agree with TRBD1. The V segment lost 4 bases and the J segment 6 bases; nucleotides outside the gene matches: 4. CDR3 size: 14 residues. Germline values: CDR1 SGHVS, CDR2 FQNEAQ. The CDR3 loop reads CASSSRDRVQPQHF. The CDR3 DNA sequence: TGTGCCAGCAGCTCCCGGGACAGGGTTCAGCCCCAGCATTTT.

The rearrangement uses TRBV5-6 and TRBJ1-2, with a possible D match to TRBD1 (5 bases). Per germline, CDR1 SGHDT and CDR2 YYEEEE. The germline V and J ends were trimmed by 0 bases and 7 bases, with 13 bases remaining between them. This CDR3 comprises 14 residues. The CDR3 reads CASSLEYRKGGYTF. CDR3 bases: TGTGCCAGCAGCTTGGAGTACAGGAAGGGTGGCTACACCTTC.

This chain joins TRBV15 and TRBJ2-2; D unresolved. This CDR3 spans 13 amino acids. Germline assignment: CDR1 LNHNV and CDR2 YYDKDF (reference sequence). Deletions cut 5 bases from V and 7 bases from J, with 11 bases between. CDR3 sequence (DNA): TGTGCCACCAGCGCCCGGCCGCTCGGGGAGCTGTTTTTT. Translated, it gives CATSARPLGELFF.

Turning to this clone: A single base separates this from a much larger clone, so it may be a read error. Here the CDR3 DNA reads TGCGCCAGCAACCGGACTGACAGGGCCGGAGTTTTAACCGGGGAGCTGTTTTTT. Translated: CASNRTDRAGVLTGELFF. The chain uses TRBV5-1 and TRBJ2-2; TRBD1 agrees at 7 bases. Germline values: CDR1 SGHRS, CDR2 YFSETQ. The length of the CDR3 is 18 residues. V was pared by 6 bases and J by 5 bases, with 19 bases of the junction left unmatched.

CDR3 loop: CASSSLQWTEAFF. The CDR3, as DNA: TGTGCCAGTAGTTCCCTCCAATGGACTGAAGCTTTCTTT. The rearrangement joins TRBV19 to TRBJ1-1, with unresolved D. V lost 5 bases and J 5 bases, leaving 12 bases between the germline ends. Per germline, CDR1 LNHDA and CDR2 SQIVND (reference sequence). CDR3 length equals 13 residues.

The chain carries TRBV5-1 and TRBJ2-2; D is undetermined. Per the germline V gene, CDR1 is SGHRS and CDR2 is YFSETQ. V lost 5 bases and J 0 bases, leaving 14 bases between the germline ends. The CDR3 has 16 residues. CDR3 loop: CASRPQAAANTGELFF. The CDR3 coding sequence is TGCGCCAGCAGGCCTCAGGCAGCCGCGAACACCGGGGAGCTGTTTTTT.

The CDR3, as DNA: TGCGCCAGCAGCTTGAGGCAGGGGCGCACTGAAGCTTTCTTT. It translates to CASSLRQGRTEAFF. The V gene is TRBV5-1, the J gene TRBJ1-1, with a possible D match to TRBD1 (6 bases). Trimming shortened V by 1 base and J by 4 bases, and 11 bases separated the two germline ends. This CDR3 spans 14 amino acids. The germline CDR1 and CDR2 sequences are SGHRS and YFSETQ. The full variable domain, in which reference TRBV5-1 and TRBJ1-1 provide the parts outside the CDR3, is KAGVTQTPRYLIKTRGQQVTLSCSPISGHRSVSWYQQTPGQGLQFLFEYFSETQRNKGNFPGRFSGRQFSNSRSEMNVSTLELGDSALYLCASSLRQGRTEAFFGQGTRLTVV.

This chain uses TRBV19 with TRBJ1-5, with a tentative D call TRBD1 (5 bases). Trimming cost V 5 bases and J 6 bases, with 11 bases left between them. CDR1 is LNHDA and CDR2 is SQIVND in the germline V gene (reference sequence). The CDR3 runs to 13 residues. The CDR3 loop is CASSRGWGQPQHF. CDR3 coding DNA: TGTGCCAGTAGTCGGGGCTGGGGTCAGCCCCAGCATTTT.

The rearrangement uses TRBV19 and TRBJ2-3; tentatively, D is TRBD1 (5 bases). The CDR3 loop spans 14 amino acids. V lost 5 bases and J lost 3, with 12 bases in between. CDR1 and CDR2 (germline): LNHDA, SQIVND (reference sequence). The CDR3 here is CASSSRKGTDTQYF. In nucleotides, the CDR3 is TGTGCCAGTAGTTCTCGCAAGGGGACAGATACGCAGTATTTT.

The chain carries TRBV6-1 and TRBJ1-3; 7 positions agree with TRBD1. This CDR3 has 15 amino acids. V was pared by 0 bases and J by 4 bases, with 3 bases of the junction left unmatched. Germline V gene lookup returns CDR1 MNHNS and CDR2 SASEGT. This CDR3 reads CASSEATGAGNTIYF. As DNA, the CDR3 is TGTGCCAGCAGTGAAGCAACAGGGGCGGGAAACACCATATATTTT.

The genes are TRBV4-2 and TRBJ1-2; D perhaps matches TRBD1 (5 bases). The germline V gene encodes CDR1 LGHNA and CDR2 YNFKEQ. The CDR3 runs to 16 residues. Trimming left V 0 bases short and J 5 bases short, with 16 bases between. The CDR3 sequence: CASSQDIINRGYGYTF. CDR3 bases: TGTGCCAGCAGCCAAGATATAATCAACCGGGGGTATGGCTACACCTTC.

In its sample, this clone was seen once. The chain couples TRBV27 to TRBJ2-3; TRBD2 matches at 8 bases. V was pared by 5 bases and J by 2 bases, with 12 bases of the junction left unmatched. The CDR3 length is 17 residues. The germline V gene has CDR1 MNHEY and CDR2 SMNVEV (reference sequence). CDR3 region: CASSTHRTSRLTDTQYF. The CDR3 nucleotides are TGTGCCAGCAGTACCCATAGGACTAGCAGACTCACAGATACGCAGTATTTT.

J is TRBJ2-1 and V is TRBV6-5, with 11 positions matching TRBD2. Trimming cost V 2 bases and J 9 bases; bases outside gene matches: 6. This CDR3 spans 15 amino acids. Germline V gene data show CDR1 as MNHEY and CDR2 as SVGAGI. CDR3 DNA: TGTGCCAGCAGTTACGGTAGCGGGAGGGCCAGTGAGCAGTTCTTC. This sequence encodes CASSYGSGRASEQFF.

J is TRBJ1-2 and V is TRBV19; D is uncertain. The V and J ends lost 4 bases and 8 bases respectively, with 20 bases between them. CDR3 length: 15 residues. Per germline, CDR1 LNHDA and CDR2 SQIVND (reference sequence). The CDR3 coding sequence is TGTGCCAGTAGTAAGGCCCTCCGCAGCCGGGAGGGCTACACCTTC. Its translation: CASSKALRSREGYTF.

The V and J genes are TRBV7-2 and TRBJ1-1; weak D call: TRBD1 (5 bases). This CDR3 comprises 14 residues. The germline gives CDR1 SGHTA, CDR2 FQGNSA. The V gene lost 5 bases and the J gene lost 1 base, with 11 bases spanning the gap. The CDR3: CASSIFTGNTEAFF. For the CDR3, the DNA is TGTGCCAGCAGCATTTTCACAGGGAACACTGAAGCTTTCTTT.

The V gene is TRBV6-1, the J gene TRBJ2-2; 8 bases agree with TRBD1. The CDR3 spans 15 residues. Losses at the gene ends were 1 base for V and 5 bases for J; bases not matched to a gene: 3. Germline V gene lookup returns CDR1 MNHNS and CDR2 SASEGT. CDR3 loop: CASSEGTGITGELFF. The CDR3, as DNA: TGTGCCAGCAGTGAAGGGACAGGGATTACCGGGGAGCTGTTTTTT.

The gene calls are TRBV6-1 and TRBJ2-7; no firm D call. V lost 2 bases and J lost 2, with 16 bases in between. Germline lookup yields CDR1 MNHNS and CDR2 SASEGT. The length of the CDR3 is 16 residues. As DNA, the CDR3 is TGTGCCAGCAGTGAATTTTCGCGAAAAGGTACCTACGAGCAGTACTTC. Amino acid sequence: CASSEFSRKGTYEQYF.

The genes are TRBV9 and TRBJ1-1; no reliable D call. Germline V gives CDR1 SGDLS, CDR2 YYNGEE. CDR3 length: 14 residues. V lost 2 bases to trimming and J lost 3 bases, with 11 bases between them. The DNA for the CDR3 is TGTGCCAGCAGCGTTATGTCAGACTACACTGAAGCTTTCTTT. As protein: CASSVMSDYTEAFF.

This rearrangement joins TRBV7-9 to TRBJ1-5, with D possibly being TRBD1 (5 bases). Trimming removed 3 bases from V and 7 bases from J, with 13 bases in between. This CDR3 is built from 14 residues. Germline V gene data show CDR1 as SEHNR and CDR2 as FQNEAQ (reference sequence). The CDR3 DNA follows: TGTGCCAGCAGCTTGGAGGGGTTGGCACAGCCCCAGCATTTT. This translates into CASSLEGLAQPQHF.

This clone has a count of ten or more. The chain uses TRBV6-5 and TRBJ2-1; 10 bases match TRBD2. Germline V gene data show CDR1 as MNHEY and CDR2 as SVGAGI. J lost 4 bases, V lost 6 bases, and 6 bases had no gene match. The CDR3 length is 15 residues. CDR3 nucleotide sequence: TGTGCCAGCAGATCACTAGCGGGGAGATACAATGAGCAGTTCTTC. Its protein product is CASRSLAGRYNEQFF.